This TCR beta chain was sequenced for a study of blood T cell repertoires in COVID-19. Study-wide context: The study drew acute and convalescent COVID-19 samples from the United States, Italy and Spain. From T cells, B-cell-depleted T cells, or PBMCs came the material, which was cDNA or gDNA.

As processed by the authors: By means of reference gene primer amplification, nucleated cell counts were estimated. TCRdb's table, derived via immunoSEQ multiplex PCR, lists solely in-frame clones and lacks some. V and J calls plus clone size are reproduced from that table; the DNA served to infer D and trimming. The sample includes 130,000 to 150,000 clones, approximately 86% of them seen just once. This CDR3 region has 15 residues. Germline CDR1 is SGHDN and CDR2 is FVKESK. Unmatched junction bases numbered 8, after V lost 4 bases and J lost 8 bases. The sequenced sample was peripheral blood. The TCR sequence derives from a man aged 70 or older with acute or convalescent COVID-19. The J gene is TRBJ2-1, the V gene TRBV14, with TRBD2 matching 10 bases. CDR3: CASSLLAGVRYEQFF. The CDR3 bases are TGTGCCAGCAGCCTGCTAGCGGGAGTGAGGTATGAGCAGTTCTTC.